This TCR beta chain comes out of a study of cytomegalovirus exposure and HLA in healthy donors. General study findings and limits: Among TCR beta chains, those listed as cytomegalovirus-associated numbered roughly 150.

This CDR3 has 12 amino acids. PCR used 60 Vbeta primers and 13 Jbeta primers. Data came from immunoSEQ multiplex PCR; TCRdb stores just in-frame clones and leaves some out. The table records 200,000 or so clones, approximately 81% of them present only once. Worth noting for this clone: The antigen remains unidentified.

V usage is TRBV21-1 and J usage is TRBJ2-5; the tabulated D call, TRBD1, remains unverified against the DNA. TRBV21-1 counts as a pseudogene. The sample was PBMCs. The sequence was obtained from a young woman in good health and CMV-seropositive. CDR3 loop: CASRQGQETQYF. The CDR3 DNA reads as TGTGCCAGCAGACAGGGACAAGAGACCCAGTACTTC.